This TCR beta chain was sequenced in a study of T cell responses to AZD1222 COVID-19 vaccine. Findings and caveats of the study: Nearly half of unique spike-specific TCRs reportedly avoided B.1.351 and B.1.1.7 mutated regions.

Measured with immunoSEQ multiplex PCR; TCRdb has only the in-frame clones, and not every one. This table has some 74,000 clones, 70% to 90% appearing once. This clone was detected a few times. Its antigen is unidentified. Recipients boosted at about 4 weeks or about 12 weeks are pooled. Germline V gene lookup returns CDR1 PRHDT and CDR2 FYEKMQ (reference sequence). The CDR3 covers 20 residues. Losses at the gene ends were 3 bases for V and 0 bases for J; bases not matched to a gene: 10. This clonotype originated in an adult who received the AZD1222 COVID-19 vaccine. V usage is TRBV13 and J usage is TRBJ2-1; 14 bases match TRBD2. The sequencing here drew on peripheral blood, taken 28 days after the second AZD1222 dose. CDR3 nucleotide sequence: TGTGCCAGCAGCTTGGGGAGACTAGCGGGAGGGCTAAGCTCCTACAATGAGCAGTTCTTC. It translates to CASSLGRLAGGLSSYNEQFF.